The next 9 T cell receptor beta chains were all read from a single sample in a study of T-cell reconstitution after alpha-beta-depleted transplantation in children. Using unique molecular identifiers, the investigators prepared the TCRbeta library. TCRdb analysed the PCR reads with MiXCR anew, one entry per CDR3 protein. The sample has around 78,000 distinct CDR3 sequences, roughly 13% seen once. The material was PBMCs, mostly from graft donor cells, obtained 180 days after TCRalphabeta/CD19-depleted stem cell transplant. These receptors all come from a male patient between 2 and 10 years old who had a stem cell transplant for acute lymphoblastic leukemia, so the T cells may come from the graft donor.

This clonotype came up a few times. The V and J genes are TRBV24-1 and TRBJ2-3; no clear D. This CDR3 is 13 amino acids long. Trimming stripped 3 bases from V and 6 bases from J, with 9 bases between. The germline V gene encodes CDR1 KGHDR and CDR2 SFDVKD. The CDR3 sequence is CATSDLMLDTQYF. The CDR3 DNA is TGTGCCACCAGTGATCTTATGCTGGATACGCAGTATTTT.

This clonotype came up many times. This chain uses TRBV5-5 with TRBJ1-1, with D perhaps matching TRBD1 (5 bases). V lost 1 base and J lost 10, with 14 bases in between. Germline loops: CDR1 SGHKS, CDR2 YYEKEE (reference sequence). This CDR3 has 13 residues. CDR3 sequence reads: CASSLRQGLGAFF. The CDR3 region has the DNA TGTGCCAGCAGCTTGAGGCAGGGCCTAGGAGCTTTCTTT.

At least ten counts were recorded for this clonotype. The chain has TRBV6-5 and TRBJ2-7; TRBD2 agrees at 9 bases. The CDR3 has 14 residues. Trimming cost V 2 bases and J 6 bases; bases outside gene matches: 5. Germline lookup yields CDR1 MNHEY and CDR2 SVGAGI. The CDR3: CASSYTSGRSEQYF. DNA of the CDR3: TGTGCCAGCAGTTACACGAGCGGGAGGAGCGAGCAGTACTTC.

This clonotype was counted ten times or more. The chain carries TRBV20-1 and TRBJ2-1; 8 bases match TRBD2. This CDR3 region has 12 residues. The germline gives CDR1 DFQATT, CDR2 SNEGSKA (reference sequence). The CDR3 DNA reads TGCACGACGGGGGGGGGCCACAATGAGCAGTTCTTC. This codes for CTTGGGHNEQFF.

This clonotype was counted between two and nine times. Germline and junction disagree at one end, which may indicate a read error. The chain is built from TRBV7-2 and TRBJ2-5, with D tentatively TRBD2 (6 bases). CDR1 and CDR2 from the germline V gene are SGHTA and FQGNSA. This CDR3 comprises 14 residues. CDR3 sequence: CASSLATAKETQYF. The CDR3 DNA follows: TGTGCCAGCAGCCTAGCGACAGCTAAAGAGACCCAGTACTTC.

This chain uses TRBV20-1 with TRBJ1-4; D not resolved. The germline V and J ends were trimmed by 2 bases and 8 bases, with 12 bases remaining between them. Germline loops: CDR1 DFQATT, CDR2 SNEGSKA (reference sequence). This CDR3 comprises 13 residues. The CDR3 DNA sequence: TGCAGTGCTAGACGTATAGGGAGGGAAAAACTGTTTTTT. Encoded protein: CSARRIGREKLFF.

The rearrangement links TRBV7-9 to TRBJ1-4, with unresolved D. V was shortened by 4 bases and J by 7 bases, with 10 bases between the two germline ends. The CDR3 loop spans 13 amino acids. The germline V gene encodes CDR1 SEHNR and CDR2 FQNEAQ (reference sequence). This CDR3 is CASSSGSFEKLFF. In DNA, the CDR3 is TGTGCCAGCAGCTCCGGCTCCTTTGAAAAACTGTTTTTT.

J is TRBJ2-7 and V is TRBV28; D gene uncertain. Trimming removed 2 bases from V and 2 bases from J, with 10 bases in between. Per the germline V gene, CDR1 is MDHEN and CDR2 is SYDVKM. The CDR3 contains 14 residues. CDR3 residues: CASSLDLLPYEQYF. Here the CDR3 DNA reads TGTGCCAGCAGTTTAGATCTTTTACCCTACGAGCAGTACTTC.

This chain links TRBV5-1 with TRBJ2-7; 9 nucleotides line up with TRBD2. Germline CDR1 SGHRS, CDR2 YFSETQ. CDR3 length equals 16 residues. V gave up 0 bases and J gave up 5 bases; unmatched junction bases: 9. CDR3 bases: TGCGCCAGCAGCTTGGGGGTGGGACTAGCATTCAACGAGCAGTACTTC. Translated: CASSLGVGLAFNEQYF. Filled out from reference TRBV5-1 and TRBJ2-7, the complete variable domain reads KAGVTQTPRYLIKTRGQQVTLSCSPISGHRSVSWYQQTPGQGLQFLFEYFSETQRNKGNFPGRFSGRQFSNSRSEMNVSTLELGDSALYLCASSLGVGLAFNEQYFGPGTRLTVT.